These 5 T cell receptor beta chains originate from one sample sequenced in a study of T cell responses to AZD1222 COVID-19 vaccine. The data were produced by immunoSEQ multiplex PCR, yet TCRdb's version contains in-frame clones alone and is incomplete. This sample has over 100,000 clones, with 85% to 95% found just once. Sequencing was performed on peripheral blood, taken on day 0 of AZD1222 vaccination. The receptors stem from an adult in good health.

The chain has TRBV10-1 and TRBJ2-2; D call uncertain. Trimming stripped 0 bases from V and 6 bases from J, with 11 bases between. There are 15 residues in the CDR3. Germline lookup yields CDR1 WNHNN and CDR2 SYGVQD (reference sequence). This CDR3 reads CASSESRNGAGELFF. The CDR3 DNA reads TGCGCCAGCAGTGAGTCCCGAAACGGAGCCGGGGAGCTGTTTTTT.

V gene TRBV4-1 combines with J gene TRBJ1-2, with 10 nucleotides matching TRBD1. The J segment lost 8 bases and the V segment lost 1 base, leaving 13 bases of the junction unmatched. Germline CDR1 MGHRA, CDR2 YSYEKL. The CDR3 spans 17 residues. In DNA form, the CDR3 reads TGCGCCAGCAGCCAAGTTTTTCGGGACAGGGGTTCAAGGGGCTACACCTTC. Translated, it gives CASSQVFRDRGSRGYTF.

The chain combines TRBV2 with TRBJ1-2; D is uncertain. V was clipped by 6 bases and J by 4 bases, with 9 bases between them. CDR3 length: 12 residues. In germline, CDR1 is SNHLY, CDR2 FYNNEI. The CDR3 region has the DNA TGTGCCAGCAGCGCCAGCCTCTATGGCTACACCTTC. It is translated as CASSASLYGYTF.

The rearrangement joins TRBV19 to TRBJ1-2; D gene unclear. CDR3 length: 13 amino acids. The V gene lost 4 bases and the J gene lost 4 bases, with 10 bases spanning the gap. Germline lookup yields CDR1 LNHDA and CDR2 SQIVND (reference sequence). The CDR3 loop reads CASSKRVLYGYTF. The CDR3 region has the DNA TGTGCCAGTAGTAAGCGGGTCCTCTATGGCTACACCTTC. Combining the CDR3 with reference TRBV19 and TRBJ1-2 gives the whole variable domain DGGITQSPKYLFRKEGQNVTLSCEQNLNHDAMYWYRQDPGQGLRLIYYSQIVNDFQKGDIAEGYSVSREKKESFPLTVTSAQKNPTAFYLCASSKRVLYGYTFGSGTRLTVV.

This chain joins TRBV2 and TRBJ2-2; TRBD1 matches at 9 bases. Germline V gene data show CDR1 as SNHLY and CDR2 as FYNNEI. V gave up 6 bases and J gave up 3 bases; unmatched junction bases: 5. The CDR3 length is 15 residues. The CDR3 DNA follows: TGTGCCAGCAGGAGGGACAGGGATTACACCGGGGAGCTGTTTTTT. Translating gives CASRRDRDYTGELFF.